A single sample gave rise to the 29 T cell receptor beta chains below, sequenced in a study of technical replicates of blood from a handful of donors. Generated by immunoSEQ multiplex PCR, the TCRdb table keeps only in-frame clones and is missing some. The sample has approximately 60,000 clones; more than 75% are singletons. The sequenced material came from PBMCs. The receptors originated from a human donor in good health. Some clones in this sample may be carry-over from other donors' samples.

V and J are TRBV7-6 and TRBJ1-5, with a weak D call TRBD1 (5 bases). V was shortened by 3 bases and J by 6 bases, with 18 bases between the two germline ends. Germline V gives CDR1 SGHVS, CDR2 FNYEAQ. This CDR3 spans 16 amino acids. The CDR3, as DNA: TGTGCCAGCAGCTTTCTTGGGCAGGGTGGAGTTCAGCCCCAGCATTTT. Translation: CASSFLGQGGVQPQHF.

This clone appeared many times. The chain uses TRBV9 and TRBJ1-2; 8 bases line up with TRBD1. Germline V gene lookup returns CDR1 SGDLS and CDR2 YYNGEE. The V gene end was trimmed by 1 base and the J gene end by 3 bases; junction bases not matched to a gene: 11. This CDR3 comprises 17 residues. Here the CDR3 reads CASSVRGGVTGDYGYTF. The DNA for the CDR3 is TGTGCCAGCAGCGTAAGAGGAGGGGTGACAGGGGACTATGGCTACACCTTC. Variable domain in full (rest from reference TRBV9 and TRBJ1-2): DSGVTQTPKHLITATGQRVTLRCSPRSGDLSVYWYQQSLDQGLQFLIQYYNGEERAKGNILERFSAQQFPDLHSELNLSSLELGDSALYFCASSVRGGVTGDYGYTFGSGTRLTVV.

The chain carries TRBV2 and TRBJ1-1, with 7 bases lining up with TRBD1. Trimming cost V 7 bases and J 0 bases; bases outside gene matches: 11. CDR1 is SNHLY, CDR2 FYNNEI, per germline. The CDR3 totals 16 residues. The chain's CDR3 is CASTETRTGMNTEAFF. CDR3 in DNA: TGTGCCAGCACCGAAACAAGGACAGGTATGAACACTGAAGCTTTCTTT.

This chain uses TRBV7-7 with TRBJ2-5; D may be TRBD2 (5 bases). This CDR3 has 14 amino acids. Trimming took off 1 base at V and 1 base at J, with 7 bases between the two ends. Germline lookup yields CDR1 SSHAT and CDR2 FNYEAQ (reference sequence). As DNA, the CDR3 is TGTGCCAGCAGCTTAGGCGGGTCCCAAGAGACCCAGTACTTC. As protein: CASSLGGSQETQYF.

The chain is built from TRBV27 and TRBJ2-7, with 7 bases that match TRBD2. Germline CDR1 MNHEY, CDR2 SMNVEV (reference sequence). The junction had 3 bases not matched to a gene; V was cut back by 8 bases and J by 2 bases. This CDR3 region has 12 residues. The CDR3 loop is CASGGDTYEQYF. For the CDR3, the DNA is TGTGCCAGCGGGGGGGATACCTACGAGCAGTACTTC.

The rearrangement joins TRBV19 to TRBJ1-5; D is possibly TRBD1 (5 bases). The CDR3 runs to 14 residues. The V gene's germline CDR1 is LNHDA and CDR2 SQIVND (reference sequence). Trimming cost V 5 bases and J 3 bases, with 11 bases left between them. The CDR3 region has the DNA TGTGCCAGTAGTGATCGGGGGTCCAATCAGCCCCAGCATTTT. This translates into CASSDRGSNQPQHF.

The V call is TRBV19, the J call TRBJ2-1; weak D call: TRBD1 (6 bases). This CDR3 is built from 12 residues. Germline V gene sequence: CDR1 LNHDA, CDR2 SQIVND (reference sequence). V lost 10 bases, J lost 1 base, and 8 bases lay in between. CDR3 residues: CATTGSYNEQFF. DNA for the CDR3: TGTGCCACCACAGGGTCCTACAATGAGCAGTTCTTC.

For the CDR3, the DNA is TGTGCCAGCAGCTTACGGGGGGGACAGAACTCTGGGGCCAACGTCCTGACTTTC. It specifies CASSLRGGQNSGANVLTF. V usage is TRBV7-3 and J usage is TRBJ2-6, with D maybe TRBD2 (8 bases). CDR1 SGHTA and CDR2 FQGTGA come from the germline V gene. The CDR3 loop spans 18 amino acids. Trimming shortened V by 2 bases and J by 0 bases, and 14 bases separated the two germline ends. Using reference TRBV7-3 and TRBJ2-6 for the parts outside the CDR3, the full variable domain is GAGVSQTPSNKVTEKGKYVELRCDPISGHTALYWYRQSLGQGPEFLIYFQGTGAADDSGLPNDRFFAVRPEGSVSTLKIQRTERGDSAVYLCASSLRGGQNSGANVLTFGAGSRLTVL.

The chain uses TRBV10-3 and TRBJ1-6; D perhaps matches TRBD1 (5 bases). The CDR3 loop spans 13 amino acids. Trimming stripped 7 bases from V and 6 bases from J, with 10 bases between. Germline values: CDR1 ENHRY, CDR2 SYGVKD. The CDR3 sequence is CAITTGGNSPLHF. The DNA for the CDR3 is TGTGCCATCACTACAGGCGGTAATTCACCCCTCCACTTT.

The chain links TRBV30 to TRBJ1-5; D remains ambiguous. Per the germline V gene, CDR1 is GTSNPN and CDR2 is SVGIG (reference sequence). The CDR3 covers 13 residues. V lost 1 base and J lost 4, with 8 bases in between. CDR3 nucleotide sequence: TGTGCCTGGAGTGCCCGGGAGAATCAGCCCCAGCATTTT. This translates into CAWSARENQPQHF.

The chain recombines TRBV10-2 with TRBJ2-3; D gene unclear. The V gene lost 7 bases and the J gene lost 6 bases, with 14 bases spanning the gap. This CDR3 spans 13 amino acids. Germline CDR1 WSHSY, CDR2 SAAADI. The CDR3 DNA is TGCGCCAGCAATCCCGGGTGGTCTGATACGCAGTATTTT. Translated, it gives CASNPGWSDTQYF.

The rearrangement uses TRBV6-4 and TRBJ2-7; 8 nucleotides match TRBD2. CDR3 size: 15 residues. V shed 6 bases and J 1 base; nucleotides not matched to a gene: 8. CDR1 is MRHNA and CDR2 is SNTAGT in the germline V gene. The CDR3 bases are TGTGCCAGCAGCCCCAACAGCGGGAGATCCTACGAGCAGTACTTC. Translation: CASSPNSGRSYEQYF.

V is TRBV5-8 and J is TRBJ1-5; D remains ambiguous. V shed 4 bases and J shed 9 bases, with 8 bases lying between them. The CDR3 is 11 residues long. The germline CDR1 and CDR2 sequences are SGHTS and YDEGEE. The DNA for the CDR3 is TGTGCCAGCAGCATGGCCCGGCCCCAGCATTTT. Translated: CASSMARPQHF. The whole variable domain, remainder taken from reference TRBV5-8 and TRBJ1-5, is EAGVTQSPTHLIKTRGQQATLRCSPISGHTSVYWYQQALGLGLQFLLWYDEGEERNRGNFPPRFSGRQFPNYSSELNVNALELEDSALYLCASSMARPQHFGDGTRLSIL.

The chain employs TRBV5-1 and TRBJ2-7, with D possibly TRBD1 on 6 matching bases. The germline V gene has CDR1 SGHRS and CDR2 YFSETQ. The CDR3 loop spans 14 amino acids. V was pared by 5 bases and J by 3 bases, with 15 bases between. In DNA, the CDR3 is TGCGCCAGCAGTCCTACGACAGGTGTCTACGAGCAGTACTTC. The encoded protein is CASSPTTGVYEQYF. Using reference TRBV5-1 and TRBJ2-7 for the parts outside the CDR3, the full variable domain is KAGVTQTPRYLIKTRGQQVTLSCSPISGHRSVSWYQQTPGQGLQFLFEYFSETQRNKGNFPGRFSGRQFSNSRSEMNVSTLELGDSALYLCASSPTTGVYEQYFGPGTRLTVT.

This chain uses TRBV19 with TRBJ1-5; a possible D gene is TRBD1 (6 bases). The CDR3 covers 19 residues. Germline CDR1 is LNHDA and CDR2 is SQIVND (reference sequence). V shed 5 bases and J shed 3 bases, with 26 bases lying between them. The CDR3 DNA follows: TGTGCCAGTAGTCCGAGTAGGTTCTGGACAGCGGGGGACAATCAGCCCCAGCATTTT. Translation: CASSPSRFWTAGDNQPQHF.

The chain is built from TRBV27 and TRBJ2-3; 7 bases match TRBD2. Trimming removed 1 base from V and 3 bases from J; junction bases left unmatched: 4. The CDR3 covers 15 residues. The germline V gene encodes CDR1 MNHEY and CDR2 SMNVEV (reference sequence). Written as DNA, the CDR3 is TGTGCCAGCAGTTTATTAAACGGGGGGACAGATACGCAGTATTTT. It specifies CASSLLNGGTDTQYF.

This rearrangement joins TRBV5-3 to TRBJ1-1; no clear D gene. TRBV5-3 is filed as an ORF, its function uncertain. The CDR3 totals 13 residues. Trimming left V 7 bases short and J 1 base short, with 11 bases between. The CDR3 spells CARRSSGNTEAFF. The CDR3 nucleotides are TGTGCCAGACGATCGTCCGGGAACACTGAAGCTTTCTTT.

The rearrangement joins TRBV30 to TRBJ2-3; unclear D gene. CDR3 length equals 13 residues. From germline, CDR1 is GTSNPN and CDR2 SVGIG (reference sequence). Trimming removed 8 bases from V and 0 bases from J, with 12 bases in between. The CDR3 sequence: CATRPTSTDTQYF. CDR3 in DNA: TGTGCCACCCGCCCCACTAGCACAGATACGCAGTATTTT. Supplemented by reference TRBV30 and TRBJ2-3, the full variable domain reads SQTIHQWPATLVQPVGSPLSLECTVEGTSNPNLYWYRQAAGRGLQLLFYSVGIGQISSEVPQNLSASRPQDRQFILSSKKLLLSDSGFYLCATRPTSTDTQYFGPGTRLTVL.

The chain is built from TRBV5-1 and TRBJ2-5, with D possibly matching TRBD1 (5 bases). V was pared by 0 bases and J by 4 bases, with 19 bases between. The germline gives CDR1 SGHRS, CDR2 YFSETQ. CDR3 size: 17 residues. CDR3 coding DNA: TGCGCCAGCAGCTTGGTCCAGCGACTGAGTGGGGCAGAGACCCAGTACTTC. As protein: CASSLVQRLSGAETQYF.

In DNA, the CDR3 is TGCAGCGTTGCAGATTTGGGCGGCTACACCTTC. Amino acid sequence: CSVADLGGYTF. The gene calls are TRBV29-1 and TRBJ1-2; no clear D gene. The CDR3 consists of 11 residues. CDR1 and CDR2 from the germline V gene are SQVTM and ANQGSEA. V lost 4 bases to trimming and J lost 8 bases, with 11 bases between them.

This sequence joins TRBV4-3 and TRBJ1-1; D perhaps matches TRBD1 (5 bases). The germline V gene has CDR1 LGHNA and CDR2 YSLEER. V lost 4 bases and J 1 base, leaving 7 bases between the germline ends. This CDR3 has 13 amino acids. The CDR3 nucleotides read TGCGCCAGCAGCCGGACACAGAACACTGAAGCTTTCTTT. It specifies CASSRTQNTEAFF.

The chain uses TRBV5-4 and TRBJ1-2; no clear D. The length of the CDR3 is 13 residues. Trimming stripped 4 bases from V and 5 bases from J, with 12 bases between. The germline CDR1 and CDR2 sequences are SGHNT and YYREEE (reference sequence). As DNA, the CDR3 is TGTGCCAGCAGCCGTACTACATATTATGGCTACACCTTC. It encodes CASSRTTYYGYTF.

J is TRBJ2-6 and V is TRBV6-6; 9 bases agree with TRBD1. Germline loops: CDR1 MNHNY, CDR2 SVGAGI (reference sequence). CDR3 length equals 16 residues. The ends lost 6 bases at V and 2 bases at J; junction bases unmatched: 5. This CDR3 reads CASSLQGATGANVLTF. CDR3 coding DNA: TGTGCCAGCAGCTTACAGGGGGCGACTGGGGCCAACGTCCTGACTTTC.

The chain is built from TRBV12-2 and TRBJ2-3; TRBD2 is the table's D call and was not checked against the DNA. TRBV12-2 is a listed pseudogene. The CDR3 sequence is 17 residues long. This chain's CDR3 is CASRLVRGGDVTDTQYF. In nucleotides, the CDR3 is TGTGCAAGTCGCTTAGTCCGGGGCGGGGATGTCACAGATACGCAGTATTTT.

This clone was detected only once. The chain combines TRBV7-2 with TRBJ1-6; tentative D call: TRBD1 (6 bases). Germline CDR1 and CDR2: SGHTA and FQGNSA. Trimming cost V 5 bases and J 9 bases, with 20 bases left between them. The CDR3 is made up of 16 amino acids. The CDR3 loop is CASSHPAAGAGSPLHF. CDR3 sequence (DNA): TGTGCCAGCAGCCATCCCGCGGCAGGGGCGGGTTCACCCCTCCACTTT.

This chain uses TRBV4-1 with TRBJ1-4, with D possibly being TRBD1 (6 bases). From germline, CDR1 is MGHRA and CDR2 YSYEKL. Trimming left V 0 bases short and J 4 bases short, with 18 bases between. The CDR3 length is 18 residues. For the CDR3, the DNA is TGCGCCAGCAGCCAAGATCTGGGCAGGGGATTACATAATGAAAAACTGTTTTTT. The encoded protein is CASSQDLGRGLHNEKLFF.

The chain uses TRBV4-1 and TRBJ2-1; 15 bases map to TRBD2. V was clipped by 3 bases and J by 4 bases; unmatched bases: 13. CDR1 is MGHRA and CDR2 is YSYEKL in the germline V gene. CDR3 size: 20 residues. Here the CDR3 DNA reads TGCGCCAGCAGCCACTACCGGACTAGCGGGAGGGCCGGTCCTTACAATGAGCAGTTCTTC. It translates to CASSHYRTSGRAGPYNEQFF.

The chain combines TRBV9 with TRBJ1-1; a possible D gene is TRBD1 (6 bases). Deletions cut 3 bases from V and 6 bases from J, with 18 bases between. Germline CDR1 reads SGDLS; CDR2 reads YYNGEE. The CDR3 contains 15 residues. CDR3 coding DNA: TGTGCCAGCAGCGCGCAGTCAACAGGGTACGCTGAAGCTTTCTTT. Translated, it gives CASSAQSTGYAEAFF.

The CDR3: CASTGTGRADTQYF. Here the CDR3 DNA reads TGTGCCAGCACTGGGACAGGGAGGGCAGATACGCAGTATTTT. The chain carries TRBV5-5 and TRBJ2-3, with TRBD1 identical over 9 bases. With 6 bases clipped from V and 4 bases from J, the junction kept 6 bases outside the gene matches. Germline CDR1 reads SGHKS; CDR2 reads YYEKEE (reference sequence). This CDR3 contains 14 residues.